Each of the 25 T cell receptor beta chains below was sequenced from the same sample in a study of long-term antiretroviral therapy in people with HIV. Samples were assayed with immunoSEQ v3.0 at survey level. TCRdb's copy holds only in-frame clones and misses some; the assay was immunoSEQ multiplex PCR. Found here are under 45,000 clones, over 80% of them singletons; the top ten hold 6.2%. Sequencing used unsorted PBMCs, obtained 1 year after starting antiretroviral therapy. All receptors derive from a man younger than 35 with HIV.

The chain joins TRBV4-1 to TRBJ2-3; D call uncertain. The CDR3 sequence is 15 residues long. Trimming stripped 2 bases from V and 0 bases from J, with 9 bases between. The germline CDR1 and CDR2 sequences are MGHRA and YSYEKL. The chain's CDR3 is CASSQRALSTDTQYF. In nucleotides, the CDR3 is TGCGCCAGCAGCCAACGAGCGCTAAGCACAGATACGCAGTATTTT.

J is TRBJ1-2 and V is TRBV9; 7 nucleotides align to TRBD1. Germline-derived CDR1 and CDR2 are SGDLS and YYNGEE. The ends lost 0 bases at V and 1 base at J; junction bases unmatched: 3. CDR3 length equals 15 residues. This chain's CDR3 is CASSVAGTDNYGYTF. The CDR3 DNA reads TGTGCCAGCAGCGTAGCCGGGACAGATAACTATGGCTACACCTTC. The full variable domain, with the rest looked up from reference TRBV9 and TRBJ1-2, is DSGVTQTPKHLITATGQRVTLRCSPRSGDLSVYWYQQSLDQGLQFLIQYYNGEERAKGNILERFSAQQFPDLHSELNLSSLELGDSALYFCASSVAGTDNYGYTFGSGTRLTVV.

This chain uses TRBV16 with TRBJ1-5; 7 bases match TRBD1. Germline-derived CDR1 and CDR2 are KGHSY and FQNENV. This CDR3 is 17 amino acids long. Trimming removed 2 bases from V and 4 bases from J; junction bases left unmatched: 11. The CDR3 protein is CASSQEKGPGGNQPQHF. The CDR3 region has the DNA TGTGCCAGCAGCCAAGAAAAGGGTCCAGGGGGTAATCAGCCCCAGCATTTT. The full variable domain, completed using reference TRBV16 and TRBJ1-5, is GEEVAQTPKHLVRGEGQKAKLYCAPIKGHSYVFWYQQVLKNEFKFLISFQNENVFDETGMPKERFSAKCLPNSPCSLEIQATKLEDSAVYFCASSQEKGPGGNQPQHFGDGTRLSIL.

The chain is built from TRBV19 and TRBJ2-7; tentatively, D is TRBD2 (5 bases). Trimming took off 6 bases at V and 0 bases at J, with 9 bases between the two ends. This CDR3 contains 13 residues. The V gene's germline CDR1 is LNHDA and CDR2 SQIVND (reference sequence). CDR3 protein: CASSPRDSYEQYF. CDR3 DNA: TGTGCCAGTAGCCCCCGGGACTCCTACGAGCAGTACTTC.

The rearrangement uses TRBV7-6 and TRBJ2-7; D not resolved. CDR3 size: 14 residues. CDR1 and CDR2 (germline): SGHVS, FNYEAQ. Trimming cost V 5 bases and J 0 bases, with 11 bases left between them. The CDR3 sequence: CASSLRQDSYEQYF. The CDR3 DNA reads as TGTGCCAGCAGCCTACGACAAGACTCCTACGAGCAGTACTTC.

For the CDR3, the DNA is TGTGCCAGCAGCCAAGTTAGCGGGGGGGCAAATGAGCAGTTCTTC. This encodes CASSQVSGGANEQFF. V usage is TRBV4-2 and J usage is TRBJ2-1; 11 nucleotides match TRBD2. The germline gives CDR1 LGHNA, CDR2 YNFKEQ. The CDR3 sequence is 15 residues long. After removal of 1 base from V and 7 bases from J, the junction contained 3 bases not matched to a gene.

The V and J genes are TRBV15 and TRBJ1-1; possibly TRBD1 for D (5 bases). This CDR3 region has 14 residues. The V end lost 0 bases, the J end lost 3 bases, and 8 bases lay between the germline ends. The germline CDR1 and CDR2 sequences are LNHNV and YYDKDF (reference sequence). The CDR3 DNA follows: TGTGCCACCAGCAGAGAAAGGGGTTACACTGAAGCTTTCTTT. Protein: CATSRERGYTEAFF.

For this clone: Mismatch with germline at one junction end may stem from a read error. The chain recombines TRBV7-2 with TRBJ1-1; TRBD1 might be the D (6 bases). The CDR3 is 13 residues long. Germline V gene sequence: CDR1 SGHTA, CDR2 FQGNSA. DNA of the CDR3: TGTGCCAGCAGCCTAATTACGGACAGCGACCGGGCCTTT. It specifies CASSLITDSDRAF.

The rearrangement joins TRBV5-6 to TRBJ2-7, with D tentatively TRBD1 (5 bases). Germline lookup yields CDR1 SGHDT and CDR2 YYEEEE. CDR3 length: 16 amino acids. V gave up 1 base and J gave up 4 bases, with 18 bases separating them. In DNA, the CDR3 is TGTGCCAGCAGCTTGACAACAGGAGCCCCCCTATACGAGCAGTACTTC. This sequence encodes CASSLTTGAPLYEQYF.

This clone is a singleton in its sample. The rearrangement joins TRBV5-1 to TRBJ1-1; D unresolved. Germline CDR1 SGHRS, CDR2 YFSETQ. The CDR3 runs to 14 residues. V lost 9 bases to trimming and J lost 1 base, with 16 bases between them. The CDR3 nucleotides are TGCGCCACTTCCCTGGAGGGAAGGAACACTGAAGCTTTCTTT. It is translated as CATSLEGRNTEAFF.

This rearrangement joins TRBV5-6 to TRBJ2-7, with 10 bases lining up with TRBD1. The CDR3 consists of 13 residues. The germline CDR1 and CDR2 sequences are SGHDT and YYEEEE. Germline trimming cut 4 bases from V and 3 bases from J; bases unmatched to any gene: 1. The CDR3 spells CASSRDRGYEQYF. CDR3 DNA sequence: TGTGCCAGCAGCCGGGACAGGGGCTACGAGCAGTACTTC.

The gene calls are TRBV9 and TRBJ1-2, with D tentatively TRBD1 (6 bases). CDR3 length: 14 amino acids. Germline V gene lookup returns CDR1 SGDLS and CDR2 YYNGEE. V shed 3 bases and J shed 1 base, with 10 bases lying between them. CDR3 in amino acids: CASSADSFNYGYTF. CDR3 sequence (DNA): TGTGCCAGCAGCGCGGACAGCTTTAACTATGGCTACACCTTC.

This clone was counted a single time. V usage is TRBV5-1 and J usage is TRBJ2-7; 7 bases are shared with TRBD2. Germline assignment: CDR1 SGHRS and CDR2 YFSETQ. With 0 bases clipped from V and 6 bases from J, the junction kept 6 bases outside the gene matches. This CDR3 contains 14 residues. In nucleotides, the CDR3 is TGCGCCAGCAGCTTGGAAGGACTAGGAGGCGAGCAGTACTTC. Amino acid sequence: CASSLEGLGGEQYF.

The chain is built from TRBV7-9 and TRBJ1-4; a weak D match, TRBD1 (6 bases). Germline loops: CDR1 SEHNR, CDR2 FQNEAQ (reference sequence). The CDR3 covers 15 residues. V lost 5 bases and J 8 bases, leaving 18 bases between the germline ends. CDR3 amino acids: CASSPSRGGGEKLFF. As DNA, the CDR3 is TGTGCCAGCAGCCCCTCACGAGGGGGTGGAGAAAAACTGTTTTTT.

This sequence joins TRBV18 and TRBJ2-1, with D possibly matching TRBD1 (5 bases). With 1 base removed from V and 3 bases from J, the gap between germline ends came to 7 bases. The CDR3 length is 14 residues. Germline V gives CDR1 KGHSH, CDR2 LQKENI. CDR3 residues: CASSPRDSYNEQFF. The DNA of the CDR3 is TGTGCCAGCTCACCACGCGACAGCTACAATGAGCAGTTCTTC.

V usage is TRBV5-6 and J usage is TRBJ2-7; D ambiguous. V was trimmed by 4 bases and J by 2 bases, leaving 13 bases between them. Per germline, CDR1 SGHDT and CDR2 YYEEEE. This CDR3 region has 14 residues. CDR3 DNA sequence: TGTGCCAGCAGCCCTCGAGAAATAACCTACGAGCAGTACTTC. Translation: CASSPREITYEQYF.

The V and J genes are TRBV27 and TRBJ2-3; 8 positions match TRBD1. CDR1 MNHEY and CDR2 SMNVEV come from the germline V gene (reference sequence). The V segment lost 4 bases and the J segment 2 bases; nucleotides outside the gene matches: 14. CDR3 length equals 18 residues. CDR3 DNA sequence: TGTGCCAGCAGTTCCCGAGAACAGACAGGGGACCCCACAGATACGCAGTATTTT. Translation: CASSSREQTGDPTDTQYF.

J is TRBJ1-1 and V is TRBV29-1; 7 bases line up with TRBD1. J lost 4 bases, V lost 7 bases, and 9 bases had no gene match. The germline gives CDR1 SQVTM, CDR2 ANQGSEA. This CDR3 contains 13 residues. The CDR3 region is CSAPDREGTEAFF. DNA for the CDR3: TGCAGCGCTCCTGACAGGGAGGGCACTGAAGCTTTCTTT.

The gene calls are TRBV10-3 and TRBJ2-1, with TRBD2 identical over 7 bases. There are 16 residues in the CDR3. Unmatched junction bases numbered 14, after V lost 5 bases and J lost 7 bases. Germline assignment: CDR1 ENHRY and CDR2 SYGVKD. CDR3 sequence: CAISSSVGEAGNEQFF. CDR3 DNA: TGTGCCATCAGTAGTTCGGTCGGAGAAGCGGGGAATGAGCAGTTCTTC.

This chain joins TRBV19 and TRBJ2-2, with D unresolved. CDR3 length: 14 residues. Germline loops: CDR1 LNHDA, CDR2 SQIVND (reference sequence). The V end was cut by 8 bases, the J end by 0 bases, with 10 bases between. In DNA, the CDR3 is TGTGCCAGTTCCGGGCCCGCGAACACCGGGGAGCTGTTTTTT. Its protein is CASSGPANTGELFF.

V usage is TRBV27 and J usage is TRBJ2-5; 7 positions match TRBD2. V was clipped by 1 base and J by 1 base; unmatched bases: 6. This CDR3 is 16 amino acids long. Germline V gene data show CDR1 as MNHEY and CDR2 as SMNVEV (reference sequence). The CDR3 nucleotides are TGTGCCAGCAGTTTATTACGGGAGGCCCCCCAAGAGACCCAGTACTTC. It translates to CASSLLREAPQETQYF.

The V call is TRBV12-5, the J call TRBJ2-3; D is undetermined. The CDR3 extends over 13 amino acids. Germline-derived CDR1 and CDR2 are LGHNT and FRNRAP. V was shortened by 3 bases and J by 0 bases, with 4 bases between the two germline ends. The chain's CDR3 is CASGFGSTDTQYF. The CDR3 nucleotides read TGTGCTAGTGGTTTCGGGAGCACAGATACGCAGTATTTT.

This CDR3 reads CASSHNRGHEQFF. The CDR3 region has the DNA TGCGCCAGCAGCCACAACAGGGGTCATGAGCAGTTCTTC. The chain couples TRBV4-1 to TRBJ2-1; 7 bases fit TRBD1. V lost 3 bases, J lost 8 bases, and 4 bases stayed unmatched. The CDR3 has 13 residues. Per germline, CDR1 MGHRA and CDR2 YSYEKL.

The CDR3 loop is CASSLGPEAFF. The CDR3 nucleotides are TGTGCCAGCAGCTTAGGGCCCGAAGCTTTCTTT. The chain employs TRBV5-6 and TRBJ1-1; no reliable D call. The V end was cut by 2 bases, the J end by 8 bases, with 7 bases between. CDR1 and CDR2 from the germline V gene are SGHDT and YYEEEE. CDR3 length: 11 residues.

This chain uses TRBV18 with TRBJ1-1; 8 bases agree with TRBD1. The germline V gene encodes CDR1 KGHSH and CDR2 LQKENI. With 3 bases clipped from V and 1 base from J, the junction kept 4 bases outside the gene matches. The CDR3 extends over 15 amino acids. The CDR3 nucleotides read TGTGCCAGCTCACCCCGGACAGGGTCGAACACTGAAGCTTTCTTT. This gives the protein CASSPRTGSNTEAFF.